This T cell receptor beta chain is from a study of monozygotic twins with inflammatory bowel disease. Findings of the study overall: No difference was seen in repertoire similarity between concordant and discordant twins, possibly from limited power.

The CDR3 covers 12 residues. The V gene's germline CDR1 is SEHNR and CDR2 FQNEAQ (reference sequence). Eight separate reactions for every sample produced the cDNA. TCRdb re-called the 5' RACE reads; one entry per CDR3 protein, DNA not given. Reported are some 200,000 distinct CDR3 sequences; the ten largest clones contain roughly 8%. Of note for this clonotype: Its antigen is undetermined.

The rearrangement uses TRBV7-9 and TRBJ1-2; the D call from TCRdb, TRBD1, cannot be confirmed without DNA. The receptor comes from a human donor with ulcerative colitis or Crohn's disease, or a healthy co-twin of an affected twin (not recorded which). The material sequenced was blood. Here the CDR3 reads CASSLDSGGYTF.